This TCR beta chain was observed in a study of CD8 T cells in Susac syndrome. An amount of RNA that ranged from roughly 0.5 to 1 ug was reverse transcribed with random hexamers. Across 54 Vbeta and 13 Jbeta, immunoSEQ multiplex PCR amplified TCR beta CDR3. MiXCR was run by TCRdb on the immunoSEQ multiplex PCR reads, yielding one entry per CDR3 protein. The data contain about 280,000 distinct CDR3 sequences, 85% of them singletons. CDR1 is SEHNR and CDR2 is FQNEAQ in the germline V gene (reference sequence). This CDR3 has 13 residues. The V end lost 5 bases, the J end lost 8 bases, and 13 bases lay between the germline ends.

The chain joins TRBV7-9 to TRBJ2-4; no reliable D call. This TCR was sampled from a human donor with multiple sclerosis. Sample: CD8+ T cells from PBMCs. CDR3 DNA sequence: TGTGCCAGCAGCCCAGCTGAGCGAGACATTCAGTACTTC. Its protein product is CASSPAERDIQYF.